These 21 T cell receptor beta chains were sequenced from one sample in a study of blood T cell repertoires in COVID-19. Only in-frame clones appear in the TCRdb table, and some are missing; sequencing was by immunoSEQ multiplex PCR. The sample shows about 260,000 clones, over 75% of them seen only once. Sample: PBMCs or T cells enriched from blood (not recorded which). These receptors all come from a woman aged 40 to 50 who had been exposed to COVID-19.

The rearrangement uses TRBV13 and TRBJ1-2; 9 positions agree with TRBD1. Germline V lookup: CDR1 PRHDT, CDR2 FYEKMQ (reference sequence). With V trimmed by 4 bases and J by 2 bases, 2 bases remained unmatched. The CDR3 has 14 residues. CDR3 region: CASSYGTGNYGYTF. DNA of the CDR3: TGTGCCAGCAGCTACGGGACAGGGAACTATGGCTACACCTTC.

The chain combines TRBV7-8 with TRBJ2-2; 15 nucleotides line up with TRBD2. Trimming cost V 2 bases and J 4 bases; bases outside gene matches: 5. There are 18 residues in the CDR3. Germline CDR1 and CDR2: SGHVS and FQNEAQ. CDR3 nucleotide sequence: TGTGCCAGCAGCTTACGCGGACTAGCGGGAGGGATCACCGGGGAGCTGTTTTTT. It specifies CASSLRGLAGGITGELFF.

This clone was seen just once. V usage is TRBV4-3 and J usage is TRBJ1-1, with TRBD1 as a possible D gene (5 bases). The CDR3 totals 13 residues. V lost 4 bases to trimming and J lost 0 bases, with 6 bases between them. CDR1 and CDR2 from the germline V gene are LGHNA and YSLEER. The CDR3 is CASSPTVNTEAFF. The CDR3 nucleotides read TGCGCCAGCAGCCCGACAGTGAACACTGAAGCTTTCTTT.

The chain employs TRBV25-1 and TRBJ1-3; perhaps TRBD1 as D (6 bases). Trimming shortened V by 7 bases and J by 1 base, and 14 bases separated the two germline ends. The CDR3 sequence is 15 residues long. Per germline, CDR1 MGHDK and CDR2 SYGVNS. The CDR3, as DNA: TGTGCCAGCACCCGGGCAGGGGATTCTGGAAACACCATATATTTT. As protein: CASTRAGDSGNTIYF.

The rearrangement uses TRBV28 and TRBJ1-5; D is possibly TRBD1 (6 bases). The CDR3 spans 14 residues. V was trimmed by 7 bases and J by 6 bases, leaving 16 bases between them. From germline, CDR1 is MDHEN and CDR2 SYDVKM. The CDR3 DNA is TGTGCCAGCATCCCTGGGGGGGCGGGTCAGCCCCAGCATTTT. This encodes CASIPGGAGQPQHF.

The rearrangement joins TRBV2 to TRBJ1-4; TRBD1 matches 7 bases. CDR1 is SNHLY and CDR2 is FYNNEI in the germline V gene. After removal of 5 bases from V and 10 bases from J, the junction contained 7 bases not matched to a gene. The CDR3 is 13 amino acids. CDR3 sequence reads: CASSRDSFGKLFF. The CDR3 DNA follows: TGTGCCAGCAGTCGGGACAGCTTTGGAAAACTGTTTTTT.

This clone was picked up a small number of times. The chain joins TRBV11-2 to TRBJ1-5; tentative D call: TRBD1 (5 bases). Germline V gene lookup returns CDR1 SGHAT and CDR2 FQNNGV. CDR3 length: 15 amino acids. With 5 bases removed from V and 4 bases from J, the gap between germline ends came to 15 bases. The CDR3 loop is CASSLGVGENQPQHF. The CDR3 nucleotides read TGTGCCAGCAGCCTAGGGGTTGGAGAAAATCAGCCCCAGCATTTT.

This clone was observed once. The J gene is TRBJ1-5, the V gene TRBV19, with a weak D call TRBD1 (5 bases). The germline V gene has CDR1 LNHDA and CDR2 SQIVND (reference sequence). V was trimmed by 3 bases and J by 5 bases, leaving 26 bases between them. The CDR3 runs to 19 residues. CDR3 in DNA: TGTGCCAGTAGTATTCTGGGCTGGGGACTCCGGGTCCGAGATCAGCCCCAGCATTTT. The encoded protein is CASSILGWGLRVRDQPQHF.

The chain has TRBV18 and TRBJ1-6; the D gene is possibly TRBD1 (6 bases). The CDR3 totals 13 residues. Looked up from germline, CDR1 is KGHSH and CDR2 is LQKENI. V shed 4 bases and J shed 12 bases, with 13 bases lying between them. The CDR3, as DNA: TGTGCCAGCTCACTAGGACAGCCTCAACCCCTCCACTTT. Translating it yields CASSLGQPQPLHF. The variable domain in full, with the rest retrieved from reference TRBV18 and TRBJ1-6, is NAGVMQNPRHLVRRRGQEARLRCSPMKGHSHVYWYRQLPEEGLKFMVYLQKENIIDESGMPKERFSAEFPKEGPSILRIQQVVRGDSAAYFCASSLGQPQPLHFGNGTRLTVT.

The chain has TRBV5-4 and TRBJ2-2; 10 nucleotides line up with TRBD1. The germline V gene has CDR1 SGHNT and CDR2 YYREEE (reference sequence). The junction had 14 bases not matched to a gene; V was cut back by 3 bases and J by 6 bases. This CDR3 is built from 18 residues. In DNA, the CDR3 is TGTGCCAGCAGCTCAACCGGGACAGGGGACGCTCGGGCCGGGGAGCTGTTTTTT. This codes for CASSSTGTGDARAGELFF.

The CDR3, as DNA: TGTGCCAGCAGTTCTTTCGGGTCGGGGGGGGCCGGGCCCCAGCATTTT. Translation gives CASSSFGSGGAGPQHF. V usage is TRBV6-5 and J usage is TRBJ1-5; D might be TRBD1 (6 bases). The germline V and J ends were trimmed by 4 bases and 9 bases, with 22 bases remaining between them. Germline lookup yields CDR1 MNHEY and CDR2 SVGAGI. The CDR3 has 16 amino acids.

The chain couples TRBV19 to TRBJ2-5; the match to TRBD2 covers 8 bases. Germline V lookup: CDR1 LNHDA, CDR2 SQIVND (reference sequence). The length of the CDR3 is 17 residues. V lost 0 bases to trimming and J lost 6 bases; unmatched junction nucleotides: 12. The CDR3 DNA reads as TGTGCCAGTAGTATAGAGGGCTCCGGGACTAGAAGACAGACCCAGTACTTC. Translating it yields CASSIEGSGTRRQTQYF.

J is TRBJ2-7 and V is TRBV21-1; the table's D call of TRBD1 was not tested on the DNA. TRBV21-1 is a pseudogene. This CDR3 has 14 residues. CDR3 amino acids: CASSNSDRGYEQYV. CDR3 DNA: TGTGCCAGCAGCAATTCCGACAGGGGGTACGAGCAGTACGTC.

The genes are TRBV25-1 and TRBJ2-5; TRBD1 agrees at 9 bases. The CDR3 is 17 amino acids. Germline V gives CDR1 MGHDK, CDR2 SYGVNS. The J segment lost 1 base and the V segment lost 2 bases, leaving 8 bases of the junction unmatched. The CDR3 sequence is CASSEGDRVTLQETQYF. CDR3 DNA sequence: TGTGCCAGCAGTGAAGGGGACAGGGTAACTCTCCAAGAGACCCAGTACTTC.

This clone was seen just once. This chain uses TRBV4-1 with TRBJ1-2, with D uncertain. CDR3 length: 14 amino acids. Germline lookup yields CDR1 MGHRA and CDR2 YSYEKL. Trimming took 5 bases from V and 3 from J, leaving 13 bases between them. The CDR3 protein is CASSKGGGYYGYTF. The CDR3 DNA sequence: TGCGCCAGCAGCAAAGGAGGCGGGTACTATGGCTACACCTTC.

Only one count was recorded for this clone. The genes are TRBV10-3 and TRBJ2-2, with D maybe TRBD1 (6 bases). Trimming shortened V by 10 bases and J by 1 base, and 13 bases separated the two germline ends. The CDR3 is made up of 14 amino acids. Germline V lookup: CDR1 ENHRY, CDR2 SYGVKD. The CDR3 reads CATRTAMNTGELFF. CDR3 sequence (DNA): TGTGCCACTAGGACAGCCATGAACACCGGGGAGCTGTTTTTT.

V is TRBV30 and J is TRBJ2-7, with 10 bases matching TRBD1. The CDR3 is 15 residues long. CDR1 and CDR2 (germline): GTSNPN, SVGIG (reference sequence). The junction had 11 bases not matched to a gene; V was cut back by 4 bases and J by 5 bases. The CDR3 nucleotides are TGTGCCTGGACCCGCGGACAGGGGGTGGGGGACGAGCAGTACTTC. Protein sequence: CAWTRGQGVGDEQYF.

The chain employs TRBV28 and TRBJ1-1; 11 positions match TRBD1. From germline, CDR1 is MDHEN and CDR2 SYDVKM. The CDR3 runs 19 residues. The trim removed 4 bases at V and 0 bases at J, leaving 13 bases unmatched. The CDR3 region is CASSSWTGGRNFMNTEAFF. CDR3 bases: TGTGCCAGCAGTTCCTGGACAGGGGGCCGCAATTTTATGAACACTGAAGCTTTCTTT.

This clone has a single count. The chain uses TRBV6-5 and TRBJ1-5, with TRBD1 as a possible D gene (5 bases). There are 14 residues in the CDR3. The germline V and J ends were trimmed by 7 bases and 2 bases, with 12 bases remaining between them. Germline assignment: CDR1 MNHEY and CDR2 SVGAGI. CDR3 loop: CASKAGFGNQPQHF. For the CDR3, the DNA is TGTGCCAGCAAGGCAGGGTTTGGCAATCAGCCCCAGCATTTT.

CDR3 nucleotides: TGTGCCAGTGAACAGGGGACGAACACTGAAGCTTTCTTT. Translating it yields CASEQGTNTEAFF. This rearrangement joins TRBV14 to TRBJ1-1, with 7 bases matching TRBD1. The V and J ends lost 9 bases and 1 base, in that order; junction bases with no gene match: 5. The CDR3 is 13 residues long. Per the germline V gene, CDR1 is SGHDN and CDR2 is FVKESK.

About this clone: One junction end disagrees with the germline gene, perhaps due to a read error. The chain employs TRBV5-1 and TRBJ1-4; 7 positions match TRBD1. The CDR3 runs to 15 residues. CDR1 and CDR2 from the germline V gene are SGHRS and YFSETQ. CDR3 DNA sequence: TGTGCCAGCAGCCGTATGGGGACAGAACATGAAAAACTGTTTTTT. It encodes CASSRMGTEHEKLFF.